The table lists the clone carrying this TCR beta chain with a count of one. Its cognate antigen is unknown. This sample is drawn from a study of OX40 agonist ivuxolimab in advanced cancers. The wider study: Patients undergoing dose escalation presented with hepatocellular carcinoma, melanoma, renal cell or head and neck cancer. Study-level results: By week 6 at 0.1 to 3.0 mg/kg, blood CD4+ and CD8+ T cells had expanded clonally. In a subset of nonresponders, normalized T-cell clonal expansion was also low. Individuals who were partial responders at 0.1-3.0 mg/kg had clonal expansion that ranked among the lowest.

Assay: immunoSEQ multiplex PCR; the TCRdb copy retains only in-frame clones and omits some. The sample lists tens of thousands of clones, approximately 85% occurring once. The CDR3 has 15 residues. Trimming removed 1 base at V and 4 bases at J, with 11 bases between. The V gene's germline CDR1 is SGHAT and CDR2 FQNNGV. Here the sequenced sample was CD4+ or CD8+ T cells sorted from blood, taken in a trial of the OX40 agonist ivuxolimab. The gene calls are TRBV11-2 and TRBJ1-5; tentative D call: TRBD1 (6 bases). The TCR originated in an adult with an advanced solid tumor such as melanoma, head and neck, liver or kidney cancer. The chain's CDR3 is CASSLAGTTNQPQHF. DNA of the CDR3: TGTGCCAGCAGCTTAGCGGGGACAACTAATCAGCCCCAGCATTTT.